These T cell receptor beta chains were read from a single sample in a study of blood T cell repertoires in COVID-19. The repertoire was sequenced with immunoSEQ multiplex PCR; TCRdb's copy has only in-frame clones and lacks some. This table has approximately 260,000 clones, about four fifths appearing once. The sequenced material came from peripheral blood. The receptors here all came from a woman older than 75 with acute or convalescent COVID-19. The CDR3 runs from the conserved cysteine through the conserved F or W. The D gene is left open where the match is weak. Expanded clones are given a class, and other clones once, few, many or no size at all.

clone size,D gene,J gene,V gene,CDR3 protein,CDR3 DNA
NA,NA,TRBJ2-3,TRBV3-1/TRBV3-2,CASRTGGGSTDTQYF,TGTGCCAGCCGCACTGGGGGGGGCAGCACAGATACGCAGTATTTT
NA,TRBD1,TRBJ1-1,TRBV18,CASTTGVDTEAFF,TGTGCCAGTACGACAGGGGTGGACACTGAAGCTTTCTTT
NA,TRBD2,TRBJ2-1,TRBV2,CASSDPGLAGDEQFF,TGTGCCAGCAGTGACCCGGGACTAGCTGGCGATGAGCAGTTCTTC
NA,TRBD1,TRBJ1-2,TRBV27,CASSRTGTGNYGYTF,TGTGCCAGCAGTCGGACCGGGACAGGAAACTATGGCTACACCTTC
NA,NA,TRBJ1-3,TRBV25-1,CASSIPGVGGNTIYF,TGTGCCAGCTCCATTCCAGGGGTGGGTGGAAACACCATATATTTT
NA,NA,TRBJ1-5,TRBV7-9,CASSLSFGGTALDQPQHF,TGTGCCAGCAGCTTGTCCTTCGGCGGGACGGCTTTAGATCAGCCCCAGCATTTT
NA,TRBD1,TRBJ1-6,TRBV20-1,CSASKDRGSSPLHF,TGCAGTGCTAGTAAGGACAGGGGAAGTTCACCCCTCCACTTT
NA,NA,TRBJ2-5,TRBV18,CASSPSGFQETQYF,TGTGCCAGCTCACCATCGGGGTTTCAAGAGACCCAGTACTTC
NA,TRBD2,TRBJ2-2,TRBV19,CASSFGLAGGPGTGELFF,TGTGCCAGTAGTTTCGGACTAGCGGGGGGGCCGGGCACCGGGGAGCTGTTTTTT
NA,TRBD2,TRBJ2-1,TRBV11-1,CASRDYHNEQFF,TGTGCCAGCCGGGACTACCACAATGAGCAGTTCTTC
NA,TRBD1,TRBJ1-4,TRBV10-3,CATRTGTNEKLFF,TGTGCCACTCGGACAGGGACTAATGAAAAACTGTTTTTT
NA,TRBD2,TRBJ2-1,TRBV4-1,CASSQDPRGSGGRTNEQFF,TGCGCCAGCAGCCAAGATCCCCGGGGTAGCGGGGGACGTACTAATGAGCAGTTCTTC
NA,NA,TRBJ2-7,TRBV18,CASSPGRPYEQYF,TGTGCCAGCTCACCAGGGCGACCCTACGAGCAGTACTTC
NA,TRBD1,TRBJ2-2,TRBV5-1,CASSEGTGGTGELFF,TGCGCCAGCAGCGAGGGGACAGGGGGCACCGGGGAGCTGTTTTTT
NA,TRBD1,TRBJ2-7,TRBV7-2,CASSTRTGLGQYF,TGTGCCAGCAGCACAAGGACAGGGCTGGGGCAGTACTTC
NA,TRBD2,TRBJ2-5,TRBV10-3,CAISEWLAGAQETQYF,TGTGCCATCAGTGAGTGGCTAGCGGGGGCCCAAGAGACCCAGTACTTC
NA,NA,TRBJ1-4,TRBV6-5,CASSMRGSGEKLFF,TGTGCCAGCAGCATGCGAGGGTCGGGCGAAAAACTGTTTTTT
few,TRBD1,TRBJ1-1,TRBV5-8,CASTRGAEAFF,TGTGCCAGCACCAGGGGGGCGGAAGCTTTCTTT
NA,TRBD1,TRBJ1-6,TRBV7-2,CASSLARSDRVHSPLHF,TGTGCCAGCAGCTTAGCTCGCAGCGACAGGGTGCATTCACCCCTCCACTTT
NA,NA,TRBJ1-2,TRBV5-1,CASSLEGGQLLYYGYTF,TGCGCCAGCAGCTTGGAAGGGGGTCAACTTCTATACTATGGCTACACCTTC
NA,TRBD2,TRBJ2-7,TRBV5-1,CASSLVLAGEQYF,TGCGCCAGCAGCTTGGTACTAGCGGGGGAGCAGTACTTC
NA,NA,TRBJ1-2,TRBV6-5,CASSYSKGRGHGYTF,TGTGCCAGCAGTTACTCGAAGGGCAGGGGACATGGCTACACCTTC
NA,NA,TRBJ2-3,TRBV14,CASSQLRTDTQYF,TGTGCCAGCAGCCAACTCAGAACAGATACGCAGTATTTT
few,NA,TRBJ1-6,TRBV27,CASSPKGTRDNSPLHF,TGTGCCAGCAGCCCCAAGGGGACTCGGGATAATTCACCCCTCCACTTT
NA,TRBD2,TRBJ2-5,TRBV3-1/TRBV3-2,CASSQRSAGGWMETQYF,TGTGCCAGCAGCCAACGATCAGCGGGGGGTTGGATGGAGACCCAGTACTTC
NA,TRBD1,TRBJ1-5,TRBV5-6,CASRLGTGDSNQPQHF,TGTGCCAGCAGACTCGGGACAGGGGATAGCAATCAGCCCCAGCATTTT
NA,TRBD1,TRBJ1-4,TRBV5-1,CASSSGQGREKLFF,TGCGCCAGCAGCTCAGGACAGGGGCGTGAAAAACTGTTTTTT
few,NA,TRBJ1-5,TRBV4-1,CASSQDGGIGNQPQHF,TGCGCCAGCAGCCAAGATGGGGGGATTGGCAATCAGCCCCAGCATTTT
NA,NA,TRBJ1-4,TRBV5-4,CASSFSRATNEKLFF,TGTGCCAGCAGCTTTTCGAGGGCAACTAATGAAAAACTGTTTTTT
few,NA,TRBJ1-1,TRBV3-1/TRBV3-2,CASSQDEVRGAFF,TGTGCCAGCAGCCAAGATGAAGTTAGGGGAGCTTTCTTT
NA,TRBD1,TRBJ2-3,TRBV11-2,CASSLEGRGQTDTQYF,TGTGCCAGCAGCTTAGAGGGCAGGGGGCAGACAGATACGCAGTATTTT
NA,TRBD1,TRBJ1-6,TRBV28,CASSPRTGAFRNSPLHF,TGTGCCAGCAGCCCTCGGACAGGGGCTTTCCGGAATTCACCCCTCCACTTT
NA,TRBD1,TRBJ2-7,TRBV19,CASSMGTGPYEQYF,TGTGCCAGTAGTATGGGGACAGGTCCCTACGAGCAGTACTTC
NA,NA,TRBJ1-2,TRBV3-1/TRBV3-2,CASSQGAVQGSGYTF,TGTGCCAGCAGCCAAGGAGCGGTCCAGGGGTCCGGCTACACCTTC
NA,TRBD2,TRBJ2-7,TRBV10-3,CAIRGGLAASYEQYF,TGTGCCATCAGGGGGGGACTAGCGGCCTCCTACGAGCAGTACTTC
NA,NA,TRBJ1-1,TRBV3-1/TRBV3-2,CASSQVWGLIEAFF,TGTGCCAGCAGCCAAGTATGGGGGCTAATCGAAGCTTTCTTT
NA,TRBD2,TRBJ2-7,TRBV5-4,CASTTDSGGSEQYF,TGTGCCAGCACCACCGACAGCGGGGGGTCCGAGCAGTACTTC
NA,NA,TRBJ1-1,TRBV3-1/TRBV3-2,CASSPPKGQGRAGMNTEAFF,TGTGCCAGCAGTCCCCCCAAGGGCCAGGGGCGCGCGGGTATGAACACTGAAGCTTTCTTT
NA,NA,TRBJ2-1,TRBV6-4,CASSDSTWSEQFF,TGTGCCAGCAGTGACTCAACGTGGAGTGAGCAGTTCTTC
once,NA,TRBJ1-1,TRBV7-2,CASSPGGRGWSTFF,TGTGCCAGCAGCCCCGGGGGGAGGGGATGGTCAACTTTCTTT
NA,TRBD1,TRBJ2-7,TRBV6-5,CASSRQGHSYEQYF,TGTGCCAGCAGCCGACAGGGTCACTCCTACGAGCAGTACTTC
NA,NA,TRBJ1-5,TRBV6-5,CASSYSPGQPQHF,TGTGCCAGCAGTTACTCGCCCGGTCAGCCCCAGCATTTT
once,NA,TRBJ2-7,TRBV10-3,CAISRDSSEQYF,TGTGCCATCAGTAGAGACTCATCCGAGCAGTACTTC
NA,TRBD2,TRBJ2-5,TRBV5-1,CASSEGLAGAIPETQYF,TGCGCCAGCAGCGAGGGACTAGCGGGGGCTATCCCCGAGACCCAGTACTTC
NA,TRBD1,TRBJ1-2,TRBV5-5,CASSKPPGQDLGGYTF,TGTGCCAGCAGCAAACCTCCGGGACAGGATTTGGGAGGCTACACCTTC
NA,TRBD2,TRBJ2-3,TRBV18,CASSARGGTSTDTQYF,TGTGCCAGCTCGGCTAGGGGAGGGACTAGCACAGATACGCAGTATTTT
NA,NA,TRBJ2-6,TRBV9,CASSVGGQSSGANVLTF,TGTGCCAGCAGCGTAGGGGGACAAAGCTCTGGGGCCAACGTCCTGACTTTC
NA,TRBD1,TRBJ2-2,TRBV12-5,CASGPPGQGNTGELFF,TGTGCTAGTGGGCCCCCGGGACAGGGAAACACCGGGGAGCTGTTTTTT
NA,TRBD1,TRBJ1-6,TRBV3-1/TRBV3-2,CASSPGQGWDNSPLHF,TGTGCCAGCAGCCCCGGACAGGGTTGGGATAATTCACCCCTCCACTTT
NA,TRBD1,TRBJ1-4,TRBV4-1,CASSRGTGARNEKLFF,TGCGCCAGCAGCCGGGGAACAGGGGCCCGTAATGAAAAACTGTTTTTT
NA,NA,TRBJ1-2,TRBV28,CASRYRANYGYTF,TGTGCCAGCCGGTACAGAGCTAACTATGGCTACACCTTC
few,NA,TRBJ1-5,TRBV2,CASSGGGIGNQPQHF,TGTGCCAGCAGTGGAGGGGGTATCGGCAATCAGCCCCAGCATTTT
NA,NA,TRBJ1-2,TRBV5-4,CASSFLRDNYGYTF,TGTGCCAGCAGCTTCCTCAGGGATAACTATGGCTACACCTTC
NA,NA,TRBJ1-4,TRBV9,CASSVTGTYNEKLFF,TGTGCCAGCAGCGTTACCGGGACTTATAATGAAAAACTGTTTTTT
NA,NA,TRBJ1-5,TRBV20-1,CSASAKGVGQPQHF,TGCAGTGCTAGTGCGAAGGGGGTCGGTCAGCCCCAGCATTTT